Listed below are T cell receptor beta chains from one sample, sequenced in a study of chronic HIV infection and antiretroviral therapy. TCRdb reprocessed the 5' RACE reads with MiXCR, giving one entry per CDR3 protein. This table has 40,000 to 50,000 distinct CDR3 sequences, under 20% appearing once. The sequencing input was peripheral blood. The receptor source for this set is an adult who had HIV and had not received antiretroviral therapy, or was an uninfected healthy control (not recorded which). The CDR3 runs from the conserved cysteine through the conserved F or W.

15,TRBJ1-6,TRBV20-1,CSARRGSGNNSPLHF
14,TRBJ2-7,TRBV6-1,CASVRDFQLGEQYF
11,TRBJ2-1,TRBV15,CATPDLREQFF
15,TRBJ2-7,TRBV4-1,CASSQVGGTSYEQYF
16,TRBJ2-2,TRBV28,CASNLAGGFGIGELFF
13,TRBJ1-2,TRBV27,CASSSINRDGYTF
15,TRBJ2-6,TRBV9,CASSVESSGANVLTF
15,TRBJ1-1,TRBV4-1,CASSQASLDRTEAFF
14,TRBJ2-5,TRBV10-1,CASIVLTPGETQYF
12,TRBJ1-1,TRBV29-1,CSVHGQGNEAFF
18,TRBJ1-1,TRBV29-1,CSVQTHPGQGSFGTEAFF
16,TRBJ2-3,TRBV28,CASSLPRASSTDTQYF
20,TRBJ2-6,TRBV4-1,CASSLFKGLAPGSGANVLTF
13,TRBJ2-3,TRBV29-1,CSVPGGGTDTQYF
14,TRBJ2-3,TRBV4-1,CASSQVRSIDTQYF
17,TRBJ2-1,TRBV7-6,CASSSFLRDKIYNEQFF
13,TRBJ1-1,TRBV20-1,CSARFLGHLEAFF
16,TRBJ2-1,TRBV29-1,CSVSGTSEASYNEQFF
13,TRBJ1-3,TRBV7-3,CASSQGRGDTIYF
13,TRBJ2-5,TRBV2,CASSRAGQETQYF
15,TRBJ1-1,TRBV7-9,CASRPNRGRWTEAFF
14,TRBJ1-3,TRBV29-1,CSVGDGSSGNTIYF
13,TRBJ1-5,TRBV12-3/TRBV12-4,CASTQRGNQPQHF
15,TRBJ1-1,TRBV28,CASSFGGTGAAEAFF
13,TRBJ1-1,TRBV25-1,CASSQGGPTEAFF
14,TRBJ2-7,TRBV28,CASTEDRASYEQYF
14,TRBJ2-2,TRBV3-1,CASSQGGNTGELFF
13,TRBJ2-7,TRBV7-9,CASSRDGVGEQYF
14,TRBJ2-5,TRBV5-6,CASSQTGGQETQYF
13,TRBJ2-2,TRBV5-4,CASSLGPAGELFF
13,TRBJ2-2,TRBV29-1,CSALVGGTGELFF
11,TRBJ2-2,TRBV20-1,CSAHFTGELFF
13,TRBJ2-3,TRBV29-1,CSVDFSVDGTQYF
14,TRBJ2-7,TRBV20-1,CSARGGTGVGEQYF
13,TRBJ1-1,TRBV18,CASSPPEGTEAFF
16,TRBJ2-3,TRBV7-9,CASSSLGDTSTDTQYF
15,TRBJ2-3,TRBV19,CASSLEGTSTDTQYF
15,TRBJ1-1,TRBV5-4,CASSPPAGKNTEAFF
18,TRBJ2-7,TRBV29-1,CSVVVGTQLWSGAYEQYF
15,TRBJ2-4,TRBV5-1,CASSSRQGAGNIQYF
11,TRBJ1-1,TRBV3-1,CASSQQTEAFF
13,TRBJ2-5,TRBV28,CASCPGPGETQYF
15,TRBJ1-2,TRBV5-1,CASRIRDTSNYGYTF
12,TRBJ1-1,TRBV5-6,CASSLANTEAFF
14,TRBJ2-1,TRBV28,CASSPRALRSEQFF
11,TRBJ1-2,TRBV5-1,CASSLTGYYTF
16,TRBJ1-1,TRBV28,CASRPPWGGADTEAFF
14,TRBJ1-1,TRBV11-3,CASGERTGDTEAFF
16,TRBJ2-1,TRBV2,CASSPATSGNYNEQFF
16,TRBJ2-3,TRBV24-1,CATSDKTGVETDTQYF
12,TRBJ2-5,TRBV29-1,CSVSEVQETQYF